The clone carrying this TCR beta chain was observed a single time. The antigen remains unidentified. J was trimmed by 5 bases and V by 4 bases; bases with no gene match: 7. Germline values: CDR1 SGHNT, CDR2 YYREEE (reference sequence). This CDR3 contains 14 residues. Using immunoSEQ multiplex PCR, the repertoire was profiled, and TCRdb retains in-frame clones only, with some absent. The table records 45,000 to 70,000 clones, more than 80% of them present only once. This specimen belongs to a study of T cells in localized non-small cell lung cancer. Study findings and constraints: Uninvolved neighboring lung showed the greatest T cell clonality, exceeding tumor.

Specimen: peripheral blood, collected before any cancer treatment. V usage is TRBV5-4 and J usage is TRBJ2-7; 9 bases fit TRBD1. This TCR derives from a woman aged 40-69 years with stage I lung adenocarcinoma. The CDR3 DNA follows: TGTGCCAGCAGCCGGGACAGGGTAAACAACGAGCAGTACTTC. Translation gives CASSRDRVNNEQYF.